Below, 10 T cell receptor beta chains from the same sample are listed, as sequenced in a study of control samples from healthy donors and cancer patients (TCRdb year 2020). The library came from the immunoSEQ multiplex PCR assay. As stored in TCRdb, this immuneACCESS dataset retains in-frame rearrangements with V and J assigned. A fraction of the clones does not appear; measured against another copy, unresolved V genes explain less than half of the discrepancy, and the remainder lacks a known reason. In this sample the table shows 150,000 to 200,000 clones, about 91% of which occur a single time. The ten largest clonotypes hold around 2% of the sample. Input material: blood. The receptors come from a woman in her forties in good health.

V usage is TRBV27 and J usage is TRBJ1-5, with TRBD1 as a possible D gene (5 bases). The CDR3 is 17 residues long. Germline values: CDR1 MNHEY, CDR2 SMNVEV (reference sequence). V was trimmed by 5 bases and J by 6 bases, leaving 23 bases between them. CDR3 region: CASSPGRGGFVGQPQHF. CDR3 bases: TGTGCCAGCAGTCCGGGACGGGGAGGGTTTGTTGGTCAGCCCCAGCATTTT.

The chain links TRBV28 to TRBJ1-5, with D unclear. There are 15 residues in the CDR3. V was cut by 3 bases and J by 2 bases, with 11 bases left in between. In germline, CDR1 is MDHEN, CDR2 SYDVKM. The CDR3 is CASSFRTKGNQPQHF. The CDR3 coding sequence is TGTGCCAGCAGTTTTCGCACTAAGGGCAATCAGCCCCAGCATTTT.

The chain carries TRBV20-1 and TRBJ1-3, with a possible D match to TRBD1 (5 bases). Germline-derived CDR1 and CDR2 are DFQATT and SNEGSKA (reference sequence). This CDR3 comprises 11 residues. The V and J ends lost 7 bases and 4 bases respectively, with 8 bases between them. The CDR3 DNA follows: TGCAGTGTGAGGACAGGAAACACCATATATTTT. Protein sequence: CSVRTGNTIYF.

This CDR3 reads CASSLAERARGYTF. The CDR3 DNA reads TGTGCCAGCAGCTTAGCGGAGCGAGCCAGAGGCTACACCTTC. V is TRBV7-9 and J is TRBJ1-2; D uncertain. Trimming took 0 bases from V and 8 from J, leaving 13 bases between them. This CDR3 region has 14 residues. The germline V gene has CDR1 SEHNR and CDR2 FQNEAQ (reference sequence).

The gene calls are TRBV21-1 and TRBJ1-1. TRBV21-1 is an annotated pseudogene. The CDR3 extends over 13 amino acids. CDR3 nucleotides: TGTGCCAGCAGCAAAGTGGGTTGGGAGACGGCTTTCTTT. It translates to CASSKVGWETAFF.

The J gene is TRBJ2-3, the V gene TRBV10-3; D is unresolved. Germline-derived CDR1 and CDR2 are ENHRY and SYGVKD. Trimming shortened V by 5 bases and J by 5 bases, and 8 bases separated the two germline ends. CDR3 size: 12 residues. The CDR3 DNA follows: TGTGCCATCAGTAACAGAGAAGATACGCAGTATTTT. Amino acids: CAISNREDTQYF.

This chain joins TRBV5-1 and TRBJ1-5, with 9 bases that match TRBD1. With 4 bases clipped from V and 4 bases from J, the junction kept 3 bases outside the gene matches. The germline V gene encodes CDR1 SGHRS and CDR2 YFSETQ. The CDR3 loop spans 14 amino acids. CDR3 DNA sequence: TGCGCCAGCAGCATGACAGGGGGGAATCAGCCCCAGCATTTT. Protein: CASSMTGGNQPQHF.

The rearrangement joins TRBV5-1 to TRBJ2-4, with 8 bases identical to TRBD1. CDR3 length equals 13 residues. V was pared by 4 bases and J by 8 bases, with 5 bases of the junction left unmatched. In germline, CDR1 is SGHRS, CDR2 YFSETQ. Here the CDR3 reads CASSHSQGDIQYF. As DNA, the CDR3 is TGCGCCAGCAGCCATTCACAGGGGGACATTCAGTACTTC.

The V gene is TRBV18, the J gene TRBJ1-6, with D unresolved. From germline, CDR1 is KGHSH and CDR2 LQKENI. V was trimmed by 2 bases and J by 7 bases, leaving 6 bases between them. CDR3 length: 13 amino acids. The CDR3 loop is CASSPGINSPLHF. The CDR3 nucleotides read TGTGCCAGCTCACCAGGGATAAATTCACCCCTCCACTTT.

This rearrangement joins TRBV4-1 to TRBJ1-2; possibly TRBD1 for D (5 bases). CDR3 length: 15 residues. Per germline, CDR1 MGHRA and CDR2 YSYEKL. The V end was cut by 4 bases, the J end by 7 bases, with 19 bases between. As DNA, the CDR3 is TGCGCCAGCAGCCCCGTGGGGGGAGGGTTGGGTGGCTACACCTTC. Its translation: CASSPVGGGLGGYTF.